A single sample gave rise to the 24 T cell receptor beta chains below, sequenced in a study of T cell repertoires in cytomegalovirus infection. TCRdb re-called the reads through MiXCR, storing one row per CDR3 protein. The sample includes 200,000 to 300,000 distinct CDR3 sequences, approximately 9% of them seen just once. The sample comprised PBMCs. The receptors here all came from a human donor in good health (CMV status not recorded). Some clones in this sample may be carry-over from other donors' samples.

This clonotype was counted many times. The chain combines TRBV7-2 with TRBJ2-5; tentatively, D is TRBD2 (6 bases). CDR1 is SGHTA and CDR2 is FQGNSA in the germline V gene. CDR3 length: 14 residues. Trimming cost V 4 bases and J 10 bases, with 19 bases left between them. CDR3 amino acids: CASSSDPNGGDQYF. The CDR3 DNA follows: TGTGCCAGCAGCTCGGACCCCAACGGGGGTGACCAGTACTTC.

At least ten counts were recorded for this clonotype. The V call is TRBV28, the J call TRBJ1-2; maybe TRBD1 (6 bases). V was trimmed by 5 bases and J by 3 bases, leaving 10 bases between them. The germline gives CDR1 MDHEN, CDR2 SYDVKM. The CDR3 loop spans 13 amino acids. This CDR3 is CASSLRTDYGYTF. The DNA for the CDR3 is TGTGCCAGCAGTCTCCGGACAGACTATGGCTACACCTTC.

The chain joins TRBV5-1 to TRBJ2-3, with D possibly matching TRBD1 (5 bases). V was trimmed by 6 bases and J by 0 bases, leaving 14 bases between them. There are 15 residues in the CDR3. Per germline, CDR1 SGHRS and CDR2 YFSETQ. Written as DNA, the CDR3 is TGCGCCAGCATCCTCCTGGGGCGAAGCACAGATACGCAGTATTTT. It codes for CASILLGRSTDTQYF.

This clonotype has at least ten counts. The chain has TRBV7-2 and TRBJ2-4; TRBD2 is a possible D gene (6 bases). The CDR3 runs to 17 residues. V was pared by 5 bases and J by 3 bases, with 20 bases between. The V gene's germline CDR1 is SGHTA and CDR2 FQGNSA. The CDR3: CASSRAGSKKVKNIQYF. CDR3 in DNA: TGTGCCAGCAGCAGAGCCGGGAGTAAGAAGGTCAAAAACATTCAGTACTTC. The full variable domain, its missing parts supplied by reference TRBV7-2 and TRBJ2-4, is GAGVSQSPSNKVTEKGKDVELRCDPISGHTALYWYRQSLGQGLEFLIYFQGNSAPDKSGLPSDRFSAERTGGSVSTLTIQRTQQEDSAVYLCASSRAGSKKVKNIQYFGAGTRLSVL.

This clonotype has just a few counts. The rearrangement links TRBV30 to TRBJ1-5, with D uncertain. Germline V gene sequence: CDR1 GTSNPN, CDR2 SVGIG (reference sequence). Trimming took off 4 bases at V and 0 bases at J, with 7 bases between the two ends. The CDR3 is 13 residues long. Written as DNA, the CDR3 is TGTGCCTGGACGAGAGATAGCAATCAGCCCCAGCATTTT. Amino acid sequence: CAWTRDSNQPQHF.

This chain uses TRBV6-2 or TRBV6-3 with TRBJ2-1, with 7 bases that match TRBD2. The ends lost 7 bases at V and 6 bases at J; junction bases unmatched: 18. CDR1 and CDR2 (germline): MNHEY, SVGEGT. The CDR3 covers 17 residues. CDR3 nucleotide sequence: TGTGCCAGCATGTTAATTTGGGGATCAGCGGGATCCAATGAGCAGTTCTTC. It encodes CASMLIWGSAGSNEQFF.

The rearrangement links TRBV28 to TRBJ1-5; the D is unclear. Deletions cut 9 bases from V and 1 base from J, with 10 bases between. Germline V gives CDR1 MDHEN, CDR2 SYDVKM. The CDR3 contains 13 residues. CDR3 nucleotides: TGTGCCAGTAGGGTAGGGAGCAATCAGCCCCAGCATTTT. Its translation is CASRVGSNQPQHF.

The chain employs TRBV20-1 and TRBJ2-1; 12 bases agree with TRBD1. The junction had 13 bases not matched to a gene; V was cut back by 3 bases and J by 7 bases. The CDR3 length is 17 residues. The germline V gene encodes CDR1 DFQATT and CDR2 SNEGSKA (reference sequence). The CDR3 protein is CSARGGGGQGATNEQFF. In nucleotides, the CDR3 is TGCAGTGCTAGGGGAGGGGGGGGACAGGGGGCCACGAATGAGCAGTTCTTC.

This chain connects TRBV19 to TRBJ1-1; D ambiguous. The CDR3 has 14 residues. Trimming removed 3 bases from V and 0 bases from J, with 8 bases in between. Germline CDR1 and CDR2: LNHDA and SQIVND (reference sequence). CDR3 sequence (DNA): TGTGCCAGTAGTATTGGCAGGTTGAACACTGAAGCTTTCTTT. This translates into CASSIGRLNTEAFF. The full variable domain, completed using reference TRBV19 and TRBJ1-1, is DGGITQSPKYLFRKEGQNVTLSCEQNLNHDAMYWYRQDPGQGLRLIYYSQIVNDFQKGDIAEGYSVSREKKESFPLTVTSAQKNPTAFYLCASSIGRLNTEAFFGQGTRLTVV.

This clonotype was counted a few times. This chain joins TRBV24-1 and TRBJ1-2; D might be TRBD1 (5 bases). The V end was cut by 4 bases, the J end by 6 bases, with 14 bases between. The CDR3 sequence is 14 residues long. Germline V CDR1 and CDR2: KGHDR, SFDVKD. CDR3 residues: CATSEDGHVHGYTF. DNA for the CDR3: TGTGCCACCAGTGAAGACGGACACGTCCATGGCTACACCTTC.

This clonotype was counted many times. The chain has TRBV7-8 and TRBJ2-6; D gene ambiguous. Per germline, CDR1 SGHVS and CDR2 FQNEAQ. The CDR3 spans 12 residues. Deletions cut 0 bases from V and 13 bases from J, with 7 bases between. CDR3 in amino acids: CASSLAVGVLTF. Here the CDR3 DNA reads TGTGCCAGCAGCTTAGCGGTGGGGGTCCTGACTTTC.

This CDR3 reads CASSRGQLPQHF. The CDR3 region has the DNA TGTGCCAGCAGCCGCGGACAACTGCCCCAGCATTTT. The genes are TRBV28 and TRBJ1-5; TRBD1 might be the D (5 bases). Trimming shortened V by 6 bases and J by 9 bases, and 12 bases separated the two germline ends. The germline V gene encodes CDR1 MDHEN and CDR2 SYDVKM. The CDR3 totals 12 residues.

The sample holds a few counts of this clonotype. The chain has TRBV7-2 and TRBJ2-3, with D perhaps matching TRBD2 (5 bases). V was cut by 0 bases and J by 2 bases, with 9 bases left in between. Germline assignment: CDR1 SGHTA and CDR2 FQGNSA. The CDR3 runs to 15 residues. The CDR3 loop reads CASSLARGYTDTQYF. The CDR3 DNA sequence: TGTGCCAGCAGCTTAGCGCGCGGGTACACAGATACGCAGTATTTT. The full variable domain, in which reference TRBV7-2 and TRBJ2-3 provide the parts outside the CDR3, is GAGVSQSPSNKVTEKGKDVELRCDPISGHTALYWYRQSLGQGLEFLIYFQGNSAPDKSGLPSDRFSAERTGGSVSTLTIQRTQQEDSAVYLCASSLARGYTDTQYFGPGTRLTVL.

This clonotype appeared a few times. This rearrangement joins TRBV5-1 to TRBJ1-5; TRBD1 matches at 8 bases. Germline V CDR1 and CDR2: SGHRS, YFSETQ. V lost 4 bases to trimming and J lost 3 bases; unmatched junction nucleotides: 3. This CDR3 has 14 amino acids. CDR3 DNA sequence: TGCGCCAGCAGCACGGGACAGGACAATCAGCCCCAGCATTTT. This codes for CASSTGQDNQPQHF.

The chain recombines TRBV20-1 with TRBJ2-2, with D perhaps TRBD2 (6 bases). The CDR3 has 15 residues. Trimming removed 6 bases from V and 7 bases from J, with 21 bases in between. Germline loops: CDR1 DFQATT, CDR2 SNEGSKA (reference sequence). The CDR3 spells CSANPPGVLHGELFF. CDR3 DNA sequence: TGCAGTGCCAACCCCCCGGGGGTTTTACACGGGGAGCTGTTTTTT.

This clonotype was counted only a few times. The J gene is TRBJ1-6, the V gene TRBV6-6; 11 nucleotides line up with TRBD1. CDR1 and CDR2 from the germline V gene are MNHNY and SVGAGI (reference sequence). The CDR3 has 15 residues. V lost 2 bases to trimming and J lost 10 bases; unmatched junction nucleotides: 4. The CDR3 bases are TGTGCCAGCAGTTACAGGACAGGGGGCATGTCACCCCTCCACTTT. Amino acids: CASSYRTGGMSPLHF.

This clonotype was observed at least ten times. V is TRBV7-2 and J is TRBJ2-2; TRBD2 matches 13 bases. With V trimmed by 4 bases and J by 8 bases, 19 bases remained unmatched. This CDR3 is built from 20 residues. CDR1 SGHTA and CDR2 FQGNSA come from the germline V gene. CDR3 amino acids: CASSWGLAGPRKFVSGELFF. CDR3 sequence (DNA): TGTGCCAGCAGCTGGGGACTAGCGGGGCCCCGTAAATTCGTGTCGGGGGAGCTGTTTTTT.

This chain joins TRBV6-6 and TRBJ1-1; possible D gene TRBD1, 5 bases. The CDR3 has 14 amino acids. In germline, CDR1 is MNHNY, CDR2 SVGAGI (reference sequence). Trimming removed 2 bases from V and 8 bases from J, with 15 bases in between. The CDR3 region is CASSYPSGRGEAFF. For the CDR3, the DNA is TGTGCCAGCAGTTACCCGAGTGGGAGGGGAGAAGCTTTCTTT.

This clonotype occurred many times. CDR3 DNA: TGTGCCAGCAGTGAAGAGAGGGCGCGGGGTGAAAAACTGTTTTTT. This translates into CASSEERARGEKLFF. The rearrangement uses TRBV6-1 and TRBJ1-4, with unresolved D. This CDR3 is 15 amino acids long. Trimming took off 1 base at V and 7 bases at J, with 13 bases between the two ends. CDR1 is MNHNS, CDR2 SASEGT, per germline.

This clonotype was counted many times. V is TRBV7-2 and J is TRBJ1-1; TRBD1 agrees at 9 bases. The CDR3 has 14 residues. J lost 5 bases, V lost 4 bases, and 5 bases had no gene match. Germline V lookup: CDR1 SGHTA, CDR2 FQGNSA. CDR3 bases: TGTGCCAGCAGCTCGAACAGGGGGCAGACTGAAGCTTTCTTT. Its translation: CASSSNRGQTEAFF.

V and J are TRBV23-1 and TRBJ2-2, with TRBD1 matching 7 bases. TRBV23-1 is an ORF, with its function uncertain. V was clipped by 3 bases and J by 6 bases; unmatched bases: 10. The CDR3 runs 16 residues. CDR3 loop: CASSHRRQGVPGELFF. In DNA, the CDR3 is TGCGCCAGCAGTCACCGAAGACAGGGTGTGCCCGGGGAGCTGTTTTTT.

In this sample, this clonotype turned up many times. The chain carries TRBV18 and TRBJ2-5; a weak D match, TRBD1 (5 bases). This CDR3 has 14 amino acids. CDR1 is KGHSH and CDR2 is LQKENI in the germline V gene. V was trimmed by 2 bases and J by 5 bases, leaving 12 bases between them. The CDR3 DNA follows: TGTGCCAGCTCACCAGGGGCAGGTTATGAGACCCAGTACTTC. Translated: CASSPGAGYETQYF.

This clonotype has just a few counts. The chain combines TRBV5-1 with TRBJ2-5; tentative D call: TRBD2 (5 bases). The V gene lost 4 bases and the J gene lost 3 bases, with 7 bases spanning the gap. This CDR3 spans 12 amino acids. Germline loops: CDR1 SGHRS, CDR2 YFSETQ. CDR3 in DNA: TGCGCCAGCAGCCCCGGGGAAGAGACCCAGTACTTC. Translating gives CASSPGEETQYF.

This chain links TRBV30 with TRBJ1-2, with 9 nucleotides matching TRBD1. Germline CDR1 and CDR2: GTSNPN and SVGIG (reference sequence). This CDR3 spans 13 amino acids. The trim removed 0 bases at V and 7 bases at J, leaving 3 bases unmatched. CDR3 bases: TGTGCCTGGAGTGTCGGACAGGGGCTTGGCTACACCTTC. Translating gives CAWSVGQGLGYTF.